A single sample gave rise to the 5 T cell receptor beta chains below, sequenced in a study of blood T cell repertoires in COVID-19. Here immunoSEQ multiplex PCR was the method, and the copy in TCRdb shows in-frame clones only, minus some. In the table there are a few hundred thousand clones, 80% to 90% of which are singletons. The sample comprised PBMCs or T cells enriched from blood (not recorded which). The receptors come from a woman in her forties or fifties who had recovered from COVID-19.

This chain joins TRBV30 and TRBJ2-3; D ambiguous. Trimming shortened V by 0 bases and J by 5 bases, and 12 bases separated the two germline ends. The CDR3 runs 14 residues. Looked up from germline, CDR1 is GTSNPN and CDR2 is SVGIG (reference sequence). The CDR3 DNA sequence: TGTGCCTGGAGTGTAGAGTCGCGCAAAGATACGCAGTATTTT. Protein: CAWSVESRKDTQYF.

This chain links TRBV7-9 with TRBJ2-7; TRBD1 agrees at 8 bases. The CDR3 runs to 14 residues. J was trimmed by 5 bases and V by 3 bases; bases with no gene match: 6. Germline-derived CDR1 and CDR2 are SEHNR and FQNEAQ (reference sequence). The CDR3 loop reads CASSFGTDRDEQYF. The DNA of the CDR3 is TGTGCCAGCAGCTTTGGAACGGACAGGGACGAGCAGTACTTC. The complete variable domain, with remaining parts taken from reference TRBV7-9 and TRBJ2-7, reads DTGVSQNPRHKITKRGQNVTFRCDPISEHNRLYWYRQTLGQGPEFLTYFQNEAQLEKSRLLSDRFSAERPKGSFSTLEIQRTEQGDSAMYLCASSFGTDRDEQYFGPGTRLTVT.

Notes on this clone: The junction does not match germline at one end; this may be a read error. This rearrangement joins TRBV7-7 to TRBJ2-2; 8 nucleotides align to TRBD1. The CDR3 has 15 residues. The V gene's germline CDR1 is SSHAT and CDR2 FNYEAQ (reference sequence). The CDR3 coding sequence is TGTGCTAGCAGAACAGACAGGGGAGAGGCCGGGGAGCTGTTTTTT. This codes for CASRTDRGEAGELFF.

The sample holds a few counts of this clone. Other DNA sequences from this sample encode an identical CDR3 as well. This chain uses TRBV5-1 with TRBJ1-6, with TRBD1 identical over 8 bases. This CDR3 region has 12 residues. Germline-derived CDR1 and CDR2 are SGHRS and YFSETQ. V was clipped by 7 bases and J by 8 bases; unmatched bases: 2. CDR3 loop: CASGQGDSPLHF. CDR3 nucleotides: TGCGCCAGCGGACAGGGAGATTCACCCCTCCACTTT.

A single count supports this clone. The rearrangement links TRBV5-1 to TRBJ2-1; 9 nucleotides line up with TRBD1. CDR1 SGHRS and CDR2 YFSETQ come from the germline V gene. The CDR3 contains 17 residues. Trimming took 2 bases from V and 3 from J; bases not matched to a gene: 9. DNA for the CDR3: TGCGCCAGCAGCTTTGGCCGTGGGACAGGGAGCTACAATGAGCAGTTCTTC. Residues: CASSFGRGTGSYNEQFF. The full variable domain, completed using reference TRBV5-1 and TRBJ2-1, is KAGVTQTPRYLIKTRGQQVTLSCSPISGHRSVSWYQQTPGQGLQFLFEYFSETQRNKGNFPGRFSGRQFSNSRSEMNVSTLELGDSALYLCASSFGRGTGSYNEQFFGPGTRLTVL.